The sequence of this T cell receptor (beta chain) was determined in a study of CD8 T cells in Susac syndrome. An amount of RNA that ranged from roughly 0.5 to 1 ug was reverse transcribed with random hexamers. Amplification of TCR beta CDR3 used immunoSEQ multiplex PCR across 54 Vbeta and 13 Jbeta. Using its own MiXCR run on the immunoSEQ multiplex PCR reads, TCRdb lists one record per CDR3 protein. Altogether about 85,000 distinct CDR3 sequences are present, approximately 94% being singletons, with the ten largest covering 0.26%. In blood CD8+ and CD4+ T cells, TCR beta underwent sequencing. This CDR3 has 14 amino acids.

The gene calls are TRBV21-1 and TRBJ2-3; TRBD1 was called by the table and not checked on the DNA. TRBV21-1 is flagged as a pseudogene. The TCR sequence derives from a human donor in good health. The material sequenced was CD8+ T cells from PBMCs. DNA of the CDR3: TGTGCCAGCAGCACCCGGGACACCACAGATACGCAGTATTTT. Protein product: CASSTRDTTDTQYF.